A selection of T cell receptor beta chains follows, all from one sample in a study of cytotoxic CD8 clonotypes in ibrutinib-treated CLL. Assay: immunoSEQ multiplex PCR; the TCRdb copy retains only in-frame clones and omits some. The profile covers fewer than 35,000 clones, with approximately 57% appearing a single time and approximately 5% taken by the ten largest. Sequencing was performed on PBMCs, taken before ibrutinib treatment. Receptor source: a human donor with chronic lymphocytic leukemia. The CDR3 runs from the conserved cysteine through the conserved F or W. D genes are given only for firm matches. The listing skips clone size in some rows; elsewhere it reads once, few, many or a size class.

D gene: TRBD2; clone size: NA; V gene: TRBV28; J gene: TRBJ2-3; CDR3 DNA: TGTGCCAGCACCCTAGCGGGAGTCAGAGGCACAGATACGCAGTATTTT; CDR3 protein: CASTLAGVRGTDTQYF
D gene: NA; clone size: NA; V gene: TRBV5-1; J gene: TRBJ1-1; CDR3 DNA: TGCGCCAGCAGCCCGGACTACCGGGGGGCAGTTCACACTGAAGCTTTCTTT; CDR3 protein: CASSPDYRGAVHTEAFF
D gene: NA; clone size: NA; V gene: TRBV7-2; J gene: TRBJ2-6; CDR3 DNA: TGTGCCAGCCGCATCCGGGGCGGAACCGGGGCCAACGTCCTGACTTTC; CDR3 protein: CASRIRGGTGANVLTF
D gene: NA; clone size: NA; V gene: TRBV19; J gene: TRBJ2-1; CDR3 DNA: TGTGCCAGTAGTATTGCCGGAGCCTTTCCCTACAATGAGCAGTTCTTC; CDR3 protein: CASSIAGAFPYNEQFF
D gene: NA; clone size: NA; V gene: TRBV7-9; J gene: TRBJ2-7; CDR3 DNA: TGTGCCAGCAGCTTAGGGACCGGGAGCAGGCTCGCCGAGCAGTACTTC; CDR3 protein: CASSLGTGSRLAEQYF
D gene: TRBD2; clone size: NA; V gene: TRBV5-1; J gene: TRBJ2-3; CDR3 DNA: TGCGCCAGCAGCTTGTTGGGAGGGCCTCAAGATACGCAGTATTTT; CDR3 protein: CASSLLGGPQDTQYF
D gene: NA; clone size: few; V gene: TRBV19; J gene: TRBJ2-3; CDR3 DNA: TGTGCCAGTAGTCCGGGACTGGGCACAGATACGCAGTATTTT; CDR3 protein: CASSPGLGTDTQYF
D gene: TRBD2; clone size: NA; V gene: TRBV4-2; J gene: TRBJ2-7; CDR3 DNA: TGTGCCAGCAGCCACCCCGGGGGGGTCTCCTACGAGCAGTACTTC; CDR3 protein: CASSHPGGVSYEQYF
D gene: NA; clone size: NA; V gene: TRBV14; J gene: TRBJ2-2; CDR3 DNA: TGTGCCAGCAGCTTCCGGGACACGGGACCGAACACCGGGGAGCTGTTTTTT; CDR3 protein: CASSFRDTGPNTGELFF
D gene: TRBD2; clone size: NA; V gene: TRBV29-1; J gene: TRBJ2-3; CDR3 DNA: TGCAGCGTTGAATTGAGGCTAGCGGGATTTCTACAAGGGGACACAGATACGCAGTATTTT; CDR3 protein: CSVELRLAGFLQGDTDTQYF
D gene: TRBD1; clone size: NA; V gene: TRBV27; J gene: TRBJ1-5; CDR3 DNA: TGTGCCAGCAGGAAAACAGGGGCAGCGGGCCCCCAGCATTTT; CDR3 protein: CASRKTGAAGPQHF
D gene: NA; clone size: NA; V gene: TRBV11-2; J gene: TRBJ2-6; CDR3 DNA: TGTGCCAGCAGCACACTTAGGGTAGGGATTGGGGCCAACGTCCTGACTTTC; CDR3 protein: CASSTLRVGIGANVLTF
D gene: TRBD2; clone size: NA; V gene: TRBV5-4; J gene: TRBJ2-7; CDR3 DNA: TGTGCCAGCAGCCACCAAAATACAGGACTAGCCTACGAGCAGTACTTC; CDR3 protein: CASSHQNTGLAYEQYF
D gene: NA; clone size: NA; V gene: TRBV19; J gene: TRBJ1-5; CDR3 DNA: TGTGCCAGTAGTATAGAGGACACGGGTAGTCAGCCCCAGCATTTT; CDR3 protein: CASSIEDTGSQPQHF
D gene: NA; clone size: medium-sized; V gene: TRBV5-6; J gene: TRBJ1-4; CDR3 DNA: TGTGCCAGCAGCTCAGGGTTGGTAGGGGAAAAACTGTTTTTT; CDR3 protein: CASSSGLVGEKLFF
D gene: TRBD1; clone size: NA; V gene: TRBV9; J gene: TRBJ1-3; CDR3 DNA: TGTGCCAGCAGCGAAACGACAGGGGCCGGCTCTGGAAACACCATATATTTT; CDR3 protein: CASSETTGAGSGNTIYF
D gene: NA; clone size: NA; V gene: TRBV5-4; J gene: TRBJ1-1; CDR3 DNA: TGTGCCAGCAGCCGGGTATGGGGGGGCGCGGGGACTGAAGCTTTCTTT; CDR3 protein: CASSRVWGGAGTEAFF
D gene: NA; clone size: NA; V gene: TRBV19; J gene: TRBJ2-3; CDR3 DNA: TGTGCCAGTAGTAAATCCACAGATACGCAGTATTTT; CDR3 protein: CASSKSTDTQYF
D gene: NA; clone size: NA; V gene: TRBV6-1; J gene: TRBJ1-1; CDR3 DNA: TGTGCCAGCAAGGGAGCAGAGATAAAGAACACTGAAGCTTTCTTT; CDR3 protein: CASKGAEIKNTEAFF
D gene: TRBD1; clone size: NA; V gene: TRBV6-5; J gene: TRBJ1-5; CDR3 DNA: TGTGCCAGCAGTCGACAGGGAGGAAGCAATCAGCCCCAGCATTTT; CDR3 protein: CASSRQGGSNQPQHF
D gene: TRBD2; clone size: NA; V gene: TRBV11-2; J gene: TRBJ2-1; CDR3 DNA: TGTGCCAGCAGCTTAGGTAGCGGGGGAAGGGCCTACAATGAGCAGTTCTTC; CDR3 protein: CASSLGSGGRAYNEQFF
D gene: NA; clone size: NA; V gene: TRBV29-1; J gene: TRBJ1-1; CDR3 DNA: TGCAGCGCGCAGAGCACTGAAGCTTTCTTT; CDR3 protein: CSAQSTEAFF
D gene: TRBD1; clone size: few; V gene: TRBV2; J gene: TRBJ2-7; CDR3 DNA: TGTGCCAGCAGTGAAGGGTGGGGACAGGGGGCTTACGAGCAGTACTTC; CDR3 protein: CASSEGWGQGAYEQYF
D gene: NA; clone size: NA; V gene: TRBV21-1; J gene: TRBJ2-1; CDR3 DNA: TGTGCCAGCAGCAAACACGGGAGACAGGAAAACAATGAGCAGTTCTTC; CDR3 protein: CASSKHGRQENNEQFF
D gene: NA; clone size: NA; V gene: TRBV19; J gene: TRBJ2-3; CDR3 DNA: TGTGCCAGTAGCCACGGACTTCTAACTAGCACAGATACGCAGTATTTT; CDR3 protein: CASSHGLLTSTDTQYF
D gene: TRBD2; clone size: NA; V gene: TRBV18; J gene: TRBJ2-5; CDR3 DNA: TGTGCCAGCTCACGGACACTAGCGGGAGGGGAGACCCAGTACTTC; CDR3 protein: CASSRTLAGGETQYF
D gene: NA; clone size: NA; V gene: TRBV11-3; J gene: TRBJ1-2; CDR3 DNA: TGTGCCAGCAGCCCACCCCCCGGGGGCAGAAACTATGGCTACACCTTC; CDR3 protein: CASSPPPGGRNYGYTF
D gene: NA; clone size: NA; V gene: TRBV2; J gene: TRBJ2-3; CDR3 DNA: TGTGCCAGGGGGGCCAGGGCCCCAGATACGCAGTATTTT; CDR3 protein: CARGARAPDTQYF
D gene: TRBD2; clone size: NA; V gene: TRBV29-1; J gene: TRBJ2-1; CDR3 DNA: TGCAGCGTTGAATTGCTAGCGGGAGTCCAGGGCCATGAGCAGTTCTTC; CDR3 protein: CSVELLAGVQGHEQFF
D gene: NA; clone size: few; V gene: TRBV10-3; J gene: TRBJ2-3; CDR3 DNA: TGTGCCATCAGTGAGTGGGGGCCCACAGATACGCAGTATTTT; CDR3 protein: CAISEWGPTDTQYF
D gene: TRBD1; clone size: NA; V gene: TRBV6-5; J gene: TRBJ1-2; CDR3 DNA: TGTGCCAGCAGTTACGGGGGGACAGGGAACTATGGCTACACCTTC; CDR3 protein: CASSYGGTGNYGYTF
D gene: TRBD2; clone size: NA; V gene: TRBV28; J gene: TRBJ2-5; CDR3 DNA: TGTGCCAGCAGTGAAGTAGCGGGACTCCAAGAGACCCAGTACTTC; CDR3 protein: CASSEVAGLQETQYF
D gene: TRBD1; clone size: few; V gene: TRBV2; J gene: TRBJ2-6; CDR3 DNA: TGTGCCAGCAGCCAACAGGGGTCCGGGGCCAACGTCCTGACTTTC; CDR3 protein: CASSQQGSGANVLTF
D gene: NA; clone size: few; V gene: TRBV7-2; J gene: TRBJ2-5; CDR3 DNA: TGTGCCAGCAGCTTAAAAGAGACCCAGTACTTC; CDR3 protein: CASSLKETQYF
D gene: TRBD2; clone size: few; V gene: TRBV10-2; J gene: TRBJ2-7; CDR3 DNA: TGCGCCAGCGGCCCGGGACTAGTCCCCCACGAGCAGTACTTC; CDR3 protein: CASGPGLVPHEQYF
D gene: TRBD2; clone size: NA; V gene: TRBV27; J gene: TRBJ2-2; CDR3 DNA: TGTGCCAGCAGTACAAGACTCTTACTAGCGGGGGAGGCTGCGGCCGGGGAGCTGTTTTTT; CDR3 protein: CASSTRLLLAGEAAAGELFF
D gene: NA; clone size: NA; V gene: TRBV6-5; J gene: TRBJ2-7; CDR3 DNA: TGTGCCAGCCGCGGCGGAAGTACCTACGAGCAGTACTTC; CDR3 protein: CASRGGSTYEQYF
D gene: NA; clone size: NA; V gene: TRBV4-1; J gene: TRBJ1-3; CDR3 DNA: TGCGCCAGCAGCCCGACAGTTTCTGGAAACACCATATATTTT; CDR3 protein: CASSPTVSGNTIYF
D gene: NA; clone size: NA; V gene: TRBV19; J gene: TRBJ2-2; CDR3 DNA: TGTGCCAGTAGTGCTCATTTACAGCCGAACACCGGGGAGCTGTTTTTT; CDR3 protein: CASSAHLQPNTGELFF
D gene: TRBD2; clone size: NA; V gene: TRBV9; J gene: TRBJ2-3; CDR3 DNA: TGTGCCAGCAGCCCTCAACTGGGCGGGGGGCAAGTTAGCACAGATACGCAGTATTTT; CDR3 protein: CASSPQLGGGQVSTDTQYF
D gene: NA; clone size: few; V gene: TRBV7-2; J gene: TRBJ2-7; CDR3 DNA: TGTGCCAGCAGCCCGTTCATAGTCTACGAGCAGTACTTC; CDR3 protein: CASSPFIVYEQYF